The source of this TCR beta chain is a study of cytomegalovirus exposure and HLA in healthy donors. Study results and limitations: Reportedly, TCR beta sequences accurately predicted HLA-A and HLA-B alleles in most subjects.

About this clone: Its target is unknown.

Trimming pared 6 bases from V and 4 bases from J, leaving 19 bases between. CDR1 SEHNR and CDR2 FQNEAQ come from the germline V gene (reference sequence). There are 16 residues in the CDR3. Researchers ran the PCR with 60 Vbeta and 13 Jbeta primers. Libraries were prepared by immunoSEQ multiplex PCR; TCRdb keeps only in-frame clonotypes and omits some of them. The table has 150,000 to 160,000 clones, about four fifths seen once. In nominal health when sampled, donors likely had unrecorded immune exposures nonetheless. The origin of this receptor is a man younger than 30 in good health and CMV-seronegative. This chain uses TRBV7-9 with TRBJ1-5; D perhaps matches TRBD1 (5 bases). Sequencing was carried out using PBMCs. CDR3 bases: TGTGCCAGCAGACCCCTGCTCAGGGAGGGGAATCAGCCCCAGCATTTT. The encoded protein is CASRPLLREGNQPQHF.